These 28 T cell receptor beta chains were sequenced from one sample in a study of T cell clonality in common variable immunodeficiency. Generated by immunoSEQ multiplex PCR, the TCRdb table keeps only in-frame clones and is missing some. The sample was found to contain about 43,000 clones, and every one recurs. The sequenced sample consisted of peripheral blood mononuclear cells. These receptors were taken from a person aged 18 to 70 in good health.

In its sample, this clone was seen a few times. The observed sequence ends 3 residues before the CDR3 terminus, with the missing tail filled in from the germline J gene. The gene calls are TRBV7-2 and TRBJ2-1, with 10 bases fitting TRBD2. Germline loops: CDR1 SGHTA, CDR2 FQGNSA. There are 15 residues in the CDR3. Trimming at V came to 7 bases and at J to 6 bases, leaving 9 bases not matched to a gene. The CDR3 here is CASTQVASGSNEQFF. The CDR3 DNA, read in part, is TGTGCCAGCACCCAGGTGGCTAGCGGGAGCAATGAG.

This clone was detected many times. The read ends 3 residues early relative to the CDR3; the germline J gene fills the gap. The rearrangement joins TRBV30 to TRBJ2-5; D unresolved. Trimming shortened V by 3 bases and J by 1 base, and 9 bases separated the two germline ends. The CDR3 is made up of 13 amino acids. CDR1 GTSNPN and CDR2 SVGIG come from the germline V gene (reference sequence). The CDR3 loop is CAWRGQAQETQYF. CDR3 DNA (partial): TGTGCCTGGAGAGGCCAGGCCCAAGAGACC. Drawing the rest from reference TRBV30 and TRBJ2-5, the complete variable domain is SQTIHQWPATLVQPVGSPLSLECTVEGTSNPNLYWYRQAAGRGLQLLFYSVGIGQISSEVPQNLSASRPQDRQFILSSKKLLLSDSGFYLCAWRGQAQETQYFGPGTRLLVL.

As to this clone: The CDR3 is cut off 3 residues early in the read; its end comes from the germline J gene. J is TRBJ2-2 and V is TRBV19; TRBD2 aligns across 7 bases. Germline loops: CDR1 LNHDA, CDR2 SQIVND (reference sequence). This CDR3 comprises 16 residues. CDR3 sequence: CASRGGGLDANSPLFF. Partial CDR3 DNA: TGTGCCAGTAGGGGCGGGGGTTTGGACGCGAATTCACCG.

This clone was recorded many times. The read ends 3 residues shy of where the CDR3 ends; the end is completed using the germline J gene. J is TRBJ2-1 and V is TRBV4-1; possibly TRBD2 for D (6 bases). Trimming shortened V by 9 bases and J by 0 bases, and 15 bases separated the two germline ends. The length of the CDR3 is 15 residues. The germline CDR1 and CDR2 sequences are MGHRA and YSYEKL. The DNA read from the CDR3 is TGCGCCAGTAGTTCAGCGGGTCGCTCCTACAATGAG. Protein product: CASSSAGRSYNE. The whole CDR3 protein reads CASSSAGRSYNEQFF.

Of note for this clone: The DNA ends 3 residues before the CDR3 does, and the rest of the CDR3 is filled in from the germline J gene. This chain links TRBV6-4 with TRBJ1-5; 8 nucleotides line up with TRBD1. The CDR3 extends over 14 amino acids. After removal of 5 bases from V and 5 bases from J, the junction contained 5 bases not matched to a gene. Germline V gives CDR1 MRHNA, CDR2 SNTAGT. The CDR3 loop is CASSRDRGDQPQHF. The sequenced part of the CDR3 DNA is TGTGCCAGCAGTCGTGACAGGGGAGATCAGCCC.

This clone was detected many times. The CDR3 end lies 3 residues beyond the end of the read and is filled in from the germline J gene. J is TRBJ2-5 and V is TRBV20-1; possible D gene TRBD1, 6 bases. Germline V CDR1 and CDR2: DFQATT, SNEGSKA (reference sequence). V shed 5 bases and J shed 2 bases, with 9 bases lying between them. The CDR3 length is 12 residues. The CDR3 spells CSAPRGQETQYF. The CDR3 DNA, read in part, is TGCAGTGCTCCCAGGGGTCAAGAGACC.

The sample holds many counts of this clone. The CDR3 end lies 3 residues beyond the end of the read and is filled in from the germline J gene. The chain combines TRBV7-6 with TRBJ1-2, with D hard to call. The CDR3 extends over 12 amino acids. Trimming took off 5 bases at V and 7 bases at J, with 11 bases between the two ends. The germline V gene encodes CDR1 SGHVS and CDR2 FNYEAQ. The CDR3 DNA, read in part, is TGTGCCAGCAGCCTTGAGGGTTCTGGC. Protein: CASSLEGSG. The complete CDR3 sequence is CASSLEGSGYTF.

This clone was found many times. The DNA ends 3 residues before the CDR3 does, and the rest of the CDR3 is filled in from the germline J gene. The V call is TRBV6-4, the J call TRBJ2-2; a weak D match, TRBD1 (5 bases). Trimming shortened V by 2 bases and J by 5 bases, and 6 bases separated the two germline ends. Germline CDR1 reads MRHNA; CDR2 reads SNTAGT. This CDR3 comprises 13 residues. Here the CDR3 reads CASSDQGTGELFF. The part of the CDR3 DNA that was read is TGTGCCAGCAGTGACCAGGGAACCGGGGAG.

This clone came up many times. The read finishes 3 residues shy of the CDR3 end, and the germline J gene is used to complete it. The rearrangement joins TRBV11-2 to TRBJ2-7; D is possibly TRBD2 (6 bases). From germline, CDR1 is SGHAT and CDR2 FQNNGV. Trimming took 3 bases from V and 0 from J, leaving 9 bases between them. This CDR3 region has 14 residues. Here the CDR3 reads CASSLVSGSYEQYF. The sequenced CDR3 bases are TGTGCCAGCAGCTTGGTTAGCGGCTCCTACGAG.

This clone was seen ten or more times. Read coverage stops 3 residues before the CDR3 terminus; the germline J gene supplies the remainder. The chain couples TRBV19 to TRBJ1-6; TRBD1 is a possible D gene (5 bases). The V gene lost 11 bases and the J gene lost 8 bases, with 19 bases spanning the gap. CDR3 length equals 14 residues. The germline CDR1 and CDR2 sequences are LNHDA and SQIVND (reference sequence). CDR3 sequence: CAARDSLWDSPLHF. The covered CDR3 bases are TGTGCCGCCCGGGACTCCCTATGGGATTCACCC.

This clone was recorded many times. The CDR3 is cut off 3 residues early in the read; its end comes from the germline J gene. The chain has TRBV9 and TRBJ2-7; 8 nucleotides line up with TRBD2. Germline V gene data show CDR1 as SGDLS and CDR2 as YYNGEE. The V gene end was trimmed by 2 bases and the J gene end by 4 bases; junction bases not matched to a gene: 8. This CDR3 is built from 15 residues. The DNA read from the CDR3 is TGTGCCAGCAGCGTCAGGGCAGCGGGGGTTTACGAG. Translated: CASSVRAAGVYE. Given in full, the CDR3 is CASSVRAAGVYEQYF.

This clone is medium-sized (0.01 to 0.1%) in the sample. The read halts 3 residues ahead of the CDR3 end, with the missing end drawn from the germline J gene. The chain is built from TRBV7-4 and TRBJ2-1; TRBD2 matches 8 bases. The CDR3 extends over 15 amino acids. Germline loops: CDR1 SGHVT, CDR2 SQSDAQ. V was pared by 2 bases and J by 5 bases, with 5 bases of the junction left unmatched. The CDR3 sequence: CASSLSGSANNEQFF. The sequenced CDR3 bases are TGTGCCAGCAGCTTAAGCGGGAGTGCGAACAATGAG.

This clone appeared many times. CDR3 DNA (partial): TGTGCCTGGAGTGTAGGGCAGGCGTCGACC. Its protein product is CAWSVGQAST. From start to end, the CDR3 is CAWSVGQASTQYF. The gene calls are TRBV30 and TRBJ2-5; D ambiguous. The DNA ends 3 residues before the CDR3 does, and the rest of the CDR3 is filled in from the germline J gene. The CDR3 has 13 amino acids. Trimming pared 0 bases from V and 7 bases from J, leaving 12 bases between. Germline V gives CDR1 GTSNPN, CDR2 SVGIG (reference sequence).

This clone was counted many times. The read is 3 residues too short to cover the CDR3 end, so that end is filled in from the germline J gene. Other nucleotide sequences from this sample produce the same CDR3. The rearrangement links TRBV7-8 to TRBJ1-1; D not resolved. This CDR3 has 16 amino acids. Trimming removed 1 base from V and 5 bases from J, with 17 bases in between. Per germline, CDR1 SGHVS and CDR2 FQNEAQ. CDR3: CASSLESGFGGTEAFF. Incomplete CDR3 DNA: TGTGCCAGCAGCTTAGAATCCGGGTTTGGAGGAACTGAA.

In the case of this clone: The CDR3 goes on 3 residues after the read ends, and that part is filled in from the germline J gene. This chain joins TRBV5-1 and TRBJ2-3, with 9 bases matching TRBD1. CDR1 is SGHRS and CDR2 is YFSETQ in the germline V gene. The CDR3 runs to 15 residues. CDR3 bases read: TGCGCCAGCAGCTTGAGGACAGGGGTGGATCAGCCG. Residues: CASSLRTGVDQP. The complete CDR3 sequence is CASSLRTGVDQPQYF.

Ten or more counts support this clone. This CDR3 is CASSESDRFSPLFF. The sequenced CDR3 bases are TGTGCCAGCAGTGAATCGGACAGATTTTCACCA. The chain recombines TRBV6-1 with TRBJ1-4; possibly TRBD1 for D (6 bases). The read comes to an end 3 residues before the CDR3 does, leaving the germline J gene to fill in the end. Germline values: CDR1 MNHNS, CDR2 SASEGT. CDR3 length: 14 amino acids.

This clone showed up many times. The read falls 3 residues short of the CDR3 end, and the missing part is taken from the germline J gene. This chain links TRBV7-2 with TRBJ2-7; possible D gene TRBD2, 7 bases. Between the trimmed V and J ends, which lost 5 bases and 3 bases, there was a span of 11 bases. CDR1 SGHTA and CDR2 FQGNSA come from the germline V gene. This CDR3 spans 13 amino acids. The CDR3 loop reads CASSARGGYEQYF. Incomplete CDR3 DNA: TGTGCCAGCAGCGCGAGGGGGGGCTACGAG.

This clone was counted only a few times. Read sequence stops 3 residues before the CDR3 end, and the germline J gene provides the missing end. The genes are TRBV14 and TRBJ2-5; 7 nucleotides agree with TRBD2. The V segment lost 4 bases and the J segment 3 bases; nucleotides outside the gene matches: 8. Germline CDR1 is SGHDN and CDR2 is FVKESK. The CDR3 spans 15 residues. The CDR3 sequence is CASSPRLAGKETQYF. The sequenced CDR3 bases are TGTGCCAGCAGCCCCAGACTAGCAGGCAAAGAGACC.

This clone was detected ten times or more. The part of the CDR3 DNA that was read is TGCGCCAGCAGCCCCGGGACTGTATCCTACGAG. It is translated as CASSPGTVSYE. In full, the CDR3 is CASSPGTVSYEQYF. The V and J genes are TRBV5-1 and TRBJ2-7; D is possibly TRBD2 (6 bases). Read sequence stops 3 residues before the CDR3 end, and the germline J gene provides the missing end. Germline V gene sequence: CDR1 SGHRS, CDR2 YFSETQ. The CDR3 spans 14 residues. V lost 4 bases, J lost 1 base, and 12 bases lay in between.

Ten or more counts support this clone. The missing CDR3 end, 3 residues past where the read stops, is filled in from the germline J gene. The V and J genes are TRBV5-1 and TRBJ2-3; 7 nucleotides align to TRBD2. V dropped 6 bases and J dropped 0; count of bases not matched to a gene: 10. Looked up from germline, CDR1 is SGHRS and CDR2 is YFSETQ. This CDR3 has 16 amino acids. The CDR3 DNA, read in part, is TGCGCCAGCACTACGGAACCAGCGGGGAGCACAGATACG. Encoded protein: CASTTEPAGSTDT. The full-length CDR3 reads as CASTTEPAGSTDTQYF.

This clone has a count of ten or more. The read ends 3 residues before the CDR3 terminus; that terminus is restored from the germline J gene. The chain couples TRBV20-1 to TRBJ2-1; 10 bases agree with TRBD1. Germline assignment: CDR1 DFQATT and CDR2 SNEGSKA (reference sequence). The CDR3 loop spans 14 amino acids. V shed 6 bases and J 8 bases; nucleotides not matched to a gene: 10. CDR3 region: CSADGTGAGDEQFF. The sequenced CDR3 bases are TGCAGTGCAGACGGGACAGGGGCAGGGGATGAG.

This clone was recorded at least ten times. The read finishes 3 residues shy of the CDR3 end, and the germline J gene is used to complete it. The chain combines TRBV6-1 with TRBJ2-7; D is ambiguous. The CDR3 sequence is 14 residues long. Germline V gene sequence: CDR1 MNHNS, CDR2 SASEGT. The V gene lost 1 base and the J gene lost 2 bases, with 9 bases spanning the gap. Incomplete CDR3 DNA: TGTGCCAGCAGTGAAGAACAGCTTGCCTACGAG. It specifies CASSEEQLAYE. The full CDR3 protein reads CASSEEQLAYEQYF.

This clone was observed at least ten times. The sequenced fragment ends 3 residues before the CDR3 boundary, so the rest is inferred from the germline J gene. The gene calls are TRBV13 and TRBJ2-7, with 7 bases aligning to TRBD1. The V gene end was trimmed by 3 bases and the J gene end by 1 base; junction bases not matched to a gene: 9. The length of the CDR3 is 16 residues. Germline CDR1 and CDR2: PRHDT and FYEKMQ (reference sequence). The CDR3 region is CASSLTGNTLSYEQYF. The sequenced part of the CDR3 DNA is TGTGCCAGCAGCTTGACAGGGAATACGCTTTCCTACGAG.

This clone was picked up many times. The CDR3 is cut off 3 residues early in the read; its end comes from the germline J gene. The V gene is TRBV20-1, the J gene TRBJ1-3; 8 bases agree with TRBD1. Germline CDR1 and CDR2: DFQATT and SNEGSKA (reference sequence). The CDR3 contains 14 residues. V gave up 6 bases and J gave up 3 bases; unmatched junction bases: 7. Partial CDR3 DNA: TGCAGTGCGAGGTCAGGGGGCTTTGGAAACACC. The encoded protein is CSARSGGFGNT. The full CDR3 sequence reads CSARSGGFGNTIYF.

This clone was seen many times. The read ends 3 residues before the CDR3 terminus; that terminus is restored from the germline J gene. The rearrangement joins TRBV5-1 to TRBJ2-1; 14 bases line up with TRBD2. Germline V gene data show CDR1 as SGHRS and CDR2 as YFSETQ. The CDR3 has 15 amino acids. V was clipped by 4 bases and J by 7 bases; unmatched bases: 4. Incomplete CDR3 DNA: TGCGCCAGCAGCCCGCGGACTAGCGGGGGGAATGAG. As protein: CASSPRTSGGNE. The full-length CDR3 reads as CASSPRTSGGNEQFF. Drawing the rest from reference TRBV5-1 and TRBJ2-1, the complete variable domain is KAGVTQTPRYLIKTRGQQVTLSCSPISGHRSVSWYQQTPGQGLQFLFEYFSETQRNKGNFPGRFSGRQFSNSRSEMNVSTLELGDSALYLCASSPRTSGGNEQFFGPGTRLTVL.

This clone was seen at least ten times. The CDR3 is cut off 3 residues early in the read; its end comes from the germline J gene. The chain links TRBV19 to TRBJ1-5; TRBD1 aligns across 8 bases. This CDR3 spans 15 amino acids. The junction had 6 bases not matched to a gene; V was cut back by 4 bases and J by 4 bases. CDR1 is LNHDA, CDR2 SQIVND, per germline (reference sequence). The sequenced CDR3 bases are TGTGCCAGTAGTACAGAGGACAGGGCTAATCAGCCC. Translated, it gives CASSTEDRANQP. The full-length CDR3 reads as CASSTEDRANQPQHF.

This clone was detected many times. The sequenced fragment ends 3 residues before the CDR3 boundary, so the rest is inferred from the germline J gene. The same CDR3 also results from other DNA sequences found in this sample. V is TRBV5-1 and J is TRBJ1-4; perhaps TRBD1 as D (5 bases). This CDR3 spans 15 amino acids. Trimming removed 4 bases from V and 0 bases from J, with 10 bases in between. Germline assignment: CDR1 SGHRS and CDR2 YFSETQ. This chain's CDR3 is CASSLDRATNEKLFF. Partial CDR3 DNA: TGCGCCAGCAGCCTAGACAGAGCAACTAATGAAAAA.

Many counts were recorded for this clone. The part of the CDR3 DNA that was read is TGTGCCAGCAGACGTGGGGGGAGCTCCTACGAG. It translates to CASRRGGSSYE. The CDR3 in full is CASRRGGSSYEQYF. The rearrangement uses TRBV14 and TRBJ2-7, with TRBD2 as a possible D gene (6 bases). From the germline J gene comes the end of the CDR3, since the read stops 3 residues before it. V lost 6 bases to trimming and J lost 0 bases, with 12 bases between them. This CDR3 contains 14 residues. CDR1 and CDR2 from the germline V gene are SGHDN and FVKESK. Complete variable domain (other parts from reference TRBV14 and TRBJ2-7): EAGVTQFPSHSVIEKGQTVTLRCDPISGHDNLYWYRRVMGKEIKFLLHFVKESKQDESGMPNNRFLAERTGGTYSTLKVQPAELEDSGVYFCASRRGGSSYEQYFGPGTRLTVT.